This entry lists 5 T cell receptor beta chains sequenced from one sample in a study of blood T cell repertoires in COVID-19. The table came from immunoSEQ multiplex PCR; TCRdb's copy has only in-frame clones and leaves some out. The data contain tens of thousands of clones, roughly four fifths of them singletons. Sequenced input: peripheral blood. Every receptor here comes from a woman aged 60-75 years with acute or convalescent COVID-19.

The chain combines TRBV28 with TRBJ2-6; 9 nucleotides line up with TRBD1. V trimming: 6 bases; J trimming: 3 bases; junction bases outside the gene matches: 9. CDR1 MDHEN and CDR2 SYDVKM come from the germline V gene. This CDR3 has 17 residues. CDR3 nucleotides: TGTGCCAGCAGGAAAAACACAGGGGGCGGTGGGGCCAACGTCCTGACTTTC. This gives the protein CASRKNTGGGGANVLTF.

The CDR3 reads CASSLFPGSYGYTF. CDR3 coding DNA: TGTGCCAGCAGCTTATTCCCAGGGTCCTATGGCTACACCTTC. The rearrangement uses TRBV7-3 and TRBJ1-2, with D perhaps matching TRBD1 (5 bases). The CDR3 covers 14 residues. Looked up from germline, CDR1 is SGHTA and CDR2 is FQGTGA. V was pared by 2 bases and J by 4 bases, with 11 bases between.

The CDR3 spells CASRKDRISGNTIYF. CDR3 coding DNA: TGTGCCAGTAGAAAGGACAGGATCTCTGGAAACACCATATATTTT. V usage is TRBV19 and J usage is TRBJ1-3; 7 bases match TRBD1. The CDR3 contains 15 residues. Germline CDR1 and CDR2: LNHDA and SQIVND (reference sequence). V lost 6 bases, J lost 0 bases, and 5 bases stayed unmatched.

This chain links TRBV28 with TRBJ1-2; no clear D gene. CDR1 MDHEN and CDR2 SYDVKM come from the germline V gene. The CDR3 contains 14 residues. Trimming left V 4 bases short and J 4 bases short, with 13 bases between. CDR3 bases: TGTGCCAGCAGTTATCACAGTGTTGGCTATGGCTACACCTTC. Its protein product is CASSYHSVGYGYTF.

This clone was detected only a few times. This rearrangement joins TRBV10-3 to TRBJ2-1; 8 bases match TRBD2. Germline-derived CDR1 and CDR2 are ENHRY and SYGVKD. The V and J ends lost 3 bases and 4 bases, in that order; junction bases with no gene match: 8. This CDR3 has 16 amino acids. DNA for the CDR3: TGTGCCATCAGTGACTCCGGGGGGGCCGGTTACAATGAGCAGTTCTTC. It is translated as CAISDSGGAGYNEQFF.